What follows is one TCR beta chain and its context. The germline V gene has CDR1 SGHNT and CDR2 YYREEE (reference sequence). This CDR3 is 13 amino acids long. Deletions cut 3 bases from V and 0 bases from J, with 5 bases between. These data come from a study of cytomegalovirus exposure and HLA in healthy donors. Sequencing used immunoSEQ multiplex PCR; TCRdb keeps in-frame clones, though not all of them. The table lists around 120,000 clones, roughly 86% of them singletons. The genes are TRBV5-4 and TRBJ2-3, with D unclear. The clonotype was recovered from a man younger than 35 in good health and CMV-seronegative. Sequenced sample: PBMCs. The CDR3 sequence is CASSSTSTDTQYF. CDR3 DNA sequence: TGTGCCAGCAGCTCGACTAGCACAGATACGCAGTATTTT.